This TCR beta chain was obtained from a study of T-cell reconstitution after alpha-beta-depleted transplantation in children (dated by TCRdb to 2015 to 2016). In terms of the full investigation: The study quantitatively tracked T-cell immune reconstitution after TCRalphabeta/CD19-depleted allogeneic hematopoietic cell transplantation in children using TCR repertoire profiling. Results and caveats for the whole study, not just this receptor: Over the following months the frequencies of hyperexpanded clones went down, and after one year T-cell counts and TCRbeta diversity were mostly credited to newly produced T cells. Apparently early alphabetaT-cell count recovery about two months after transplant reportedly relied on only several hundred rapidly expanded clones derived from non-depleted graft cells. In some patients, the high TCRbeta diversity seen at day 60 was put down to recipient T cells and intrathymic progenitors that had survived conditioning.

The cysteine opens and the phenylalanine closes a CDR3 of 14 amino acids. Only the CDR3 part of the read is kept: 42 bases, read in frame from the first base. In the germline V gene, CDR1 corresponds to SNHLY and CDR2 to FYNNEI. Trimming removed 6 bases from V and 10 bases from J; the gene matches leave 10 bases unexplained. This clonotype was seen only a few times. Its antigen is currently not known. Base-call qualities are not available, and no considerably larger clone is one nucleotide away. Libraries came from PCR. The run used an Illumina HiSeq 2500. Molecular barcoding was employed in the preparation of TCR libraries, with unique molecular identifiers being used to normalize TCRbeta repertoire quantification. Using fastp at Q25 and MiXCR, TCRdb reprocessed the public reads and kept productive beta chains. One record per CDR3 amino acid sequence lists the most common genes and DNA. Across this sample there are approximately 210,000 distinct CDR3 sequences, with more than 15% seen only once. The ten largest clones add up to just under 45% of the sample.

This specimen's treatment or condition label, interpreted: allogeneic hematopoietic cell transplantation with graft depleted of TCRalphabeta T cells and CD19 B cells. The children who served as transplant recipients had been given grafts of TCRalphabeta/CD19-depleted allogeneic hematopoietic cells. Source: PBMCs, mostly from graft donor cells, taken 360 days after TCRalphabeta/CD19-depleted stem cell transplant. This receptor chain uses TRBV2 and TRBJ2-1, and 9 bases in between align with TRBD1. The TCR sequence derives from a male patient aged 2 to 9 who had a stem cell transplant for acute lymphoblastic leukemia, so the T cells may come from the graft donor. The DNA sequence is TGTGCCAGCAGCGCGGACAGGGGCATGGAGGAGCAGTTCTTC. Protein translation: CASSADRGMEEQFF.